The 17 T cell receptor beta chains listed next were all sequenced from one sample in a study of regulatory T cells in long-lasting Graves disease. In building TCR beta libraries, iRepertoire HTBI primers were used together with Arm-PCR of CDR3 regions. MiXCR was run by TCRdb on the multiplex PCR reads, yielding one entry per CDR3 protein. The sample has fewer than 650,000 distinct CDR3 sequences; 15% to 20% are singletons. Time point defined: newly diagnosed GD, antithyroid drugs for less than 3 months. PBMC-extracted RNA yielded the TCR library. A further study also used this sample, focusing on T cells in Graves' hyperthyroidism and ophthalmopathy.

Material: peripheral blood mononuclear cells (PBMCs), obtained at new diagnosis, from a patient treated with antithyroid drugs. The origin of the receptors is a woman in her twenties or thirties with Graves disease.

J is TRBJ2-7 and V is TRBV3-1; D remains unclear. Germline V gives CDR1 LGHDT, CDR2 YNNKEL (reference sequence). V gave up 10 bases and J gave up 3 bases, with 10 bases separating them. The CDR3 runs to 11 residues. The chain's CDR3 is CATRNSYEQYF. The CDR3, as DNA: TGTGCCACGAGAAACAGCTACGAGCAGTACTTC.

This rearrangement joins TRBV4-1 to TRBJ2-7; 10 bases agree with TRBD1. The CDR3 extends over 15 amino acids. From germline, CDR1 is MGHRA and CDR2 YSYEKL. Trimming cost V 4 bases and J 6 bases; bases outside gene matches: 9. CDR3 nucleotides: TGCGCCAGCAGCCGCACCGGGACAGGGGTAGGCGAGCAGTACTTC. This encodes CASSRTGTGVGEQYF.

The chain employs TRBV28 and TRBJ2-7; tentative D call: TRBD1 (6 bases). CDR1 and CDR2 (germline): MDHEN, SYDVKM. The CDR3 runs to 13 residues. Between the trimmed V and J ends, which lost 7 bases and 2 bases, there was a span of 12 bases. Written as DNA, the CDR3 is TGTGCCAGCATCCGGGACACACCCTACGAGCAGTACTTC. Translating it yields CASIRDTPYEQYF. The full variable domain, its missing parts supplied by reference TRBV28 and TRBJ2-7, is DVKVTQSSRYLVKRTGEKVFLECVQDMDHENMFWYRQDPGLGLRLIYFSYDVKMKEKGDIPEGYSVSREKKERFSLILESASTNQTSMYLCASIRDTPYEQYFGPGTRLTVT.

This clonotype appeared a few times. The gene calls are TRBV19 and TRBJ1-2; D ambiguous. There are 15 residues in the CDR3. Trimming cost V 0 bases and J 4 bases, with 12 bases left between them. The germline CDR1 and CDR2 sequences are LNHDA and SQIVND (reference sequence). The CDR3, as DNA: TGTGCCAGTAGTATAGAGTGGCGGGATTTCTATGGCTACACCTTC. Encoded protein: CASSIEWRDFYGYTF. The variable domain in full, with the rest retrieved from reference TRBV19 and TRBJ1-2, is DGGITQSPKYLFRKEGQNVTLSCEQNLNHDAMYWYRQDPGQGLRLIYYSQIVNDFQKGDIAEGYSVSREKKESFPLTVTSAQKNPTAFYLCASSIEWRDFYGYTFGSGTRLTVV.

The V and J genes are TRBV5-1 and TRBJ1-4, with 11 bases lining up with TRBD1. V dropped 4 bases and J dropped 12; count of bases not matched to a gene: 5. Germline lookup yields CDR1 SGHRS and CDR2 YFSETQ. The CDR3 is 13 residues long. The CDR3 reads CASSLRDRGELFF. For the CDR3, the DNA is TGCGCCAGCAGCCTCCGGGACAGGGGGGAACTGTTTTTT. Supplemented by reference TRBV5-1 and TRBJ1-4, the full variable domain reads KAGVTQTPRYLIKTRGQQVTLSCSPISGHRSVSWYQQTPGQGLQFLFEYFSETQRNKGNFPGRFSGRQFSNSRSEMNVSTLELGDSALYLCASSLRDRGELFFGSGTQLSVL.

The chain uses TRBV6-4 and TRBJ1-2; D is uncertain. This CDR3 is 13 amino acids long. Germline-derived CDR1 and CDR2 are MRHNA and SNTAGT. V was clipped by 4 bases and J by 4 bases, with 10 bases between them. This CDR3 is CASSVAEGYGYTF. The CDR3 nucleotides read TGTGCCAGCAGTGTGGCTGAGGGCTATGGCTACACCTTC.

This chain joins TRBV13 and TRBJ1-5, with 7 bases lining up with TRBD1. CDR1 is PRHDT, CDR2 FYEKMQ, per germline (reference sequence). The CDR3 sequence is 15 residues long. V lost 10 bases, J lost 1 base, and 10 bases stayed unmatched. The CDR3 coding sequence is TGTGCCATACAAAACAGGGGAGGCAGCAATCAGCCCCAGCATTTT. This sequence encodes CAIQNRGGSNQPQHF.

Regarding this clonotype: It may be a read error: a sequence one base away is much more abundant. This rearrangement joins TRBV20-1 to TRBJ2-7; D uncertain. Germline values: CDR1 DFQATT, CDR2 SNEGSKA (reference sequence). V was trimmed by 0 bases and J by 7 bases, leaving 19 bases between them. This CDR3 is built from 15 residues. CDR3 region: CSARDAVNGRDEQYF. As DNA, the CDR3 is TGCAGTGCTAGAGATGCGGTAAACGGCCGAGATGAGCAGTACTTC.

The chain has TRBV11-2 and TRBJ2-5, with D perhaps TRBD1 (5 bases). Trimming took 5 bases from V and 5 from J, leaving 12 bases between them. The CDR3 has 13 amino acids. Germline-derived CDR1 and CDR2 are SGHAT and FQNNGV. The chain's CDR3 is CASSTGAWETQYF. Here the CDR3 DNA reads TGTGCCAGCAGCACAGGTGCTTGGGAGACCCAGTACTTC.

This clonotype was picked up many times. V usage is TRBV28 and J usage is TRBJ2-7; a possible D gene is TRBD1 (6 bases). Germline V lookup: CDR1 MDHEN, CDR2 SYDVKM. There are 14 residues in the CDR3. V lost 3 bases, J lost 2 bases, and 11 bases lay in between. The CDR3: CASSLWGPTYEQYF. The DNA for the CDR3 is TGTGCCAGCAGTTTGTGGGGGCCCACCTACGAGCAGTACTTC.

The chain combines TRBV30 with TRBJ1-5; D not certain. V shed 0 bases and J shed 4 bases, with 4 bases lying between them. Germline V gene data show CDR1 as GTSNPN and CDR2 as SVGIG (reference sequence). The CDR3 runs to 12 residues. DNA of the CDR3: TGTGCCTGGAGTGTTTTTAATCAGCCCCAGCATTTT. Protein product: CAWSVFNQPQHF.

This clonotype was detected ten times or more. This chain joins TRBV5-1 and TRBJ2-1; 7 bases line up with TRBD1. The CDR3 is 13 amino acids. Unmatched junction bases numbered 3, after V lost 5 bases and J lost 4 bases. Germline loops: CDR1 SGHRS, CDR2 YFSETQ. The CDR3 sequence is CASREGQYNEQFF. CDR3 coding DNA: TGCGCCAGCAGAGAGGGACAGTACAATGAGCAGTTCTTC. Supplemented by reference TRBV5-1 and TRBJ2-1, the full variable domain reads KAGVTQTPRYLIKTRGQQVTLSCSPISGHRSVSWYQQTPGQGLQFLFEYFSETQRNKGNFPGRFSGRQFSNSRSEMNVSTLELGDSALYLCASREGQYNEQFFGPGTRLTVL.

In its sample, this clonotype was seen a few times. This sequence joins TRBV11-2 and TRBJ2-7; 12 bases match TRBD2. This CDR3 has 16 amino acids. V was clipped by 1 base and J by 6 bases; unmatched bases: 7. Germline loops: CDR1 SGHAT, CDR2 FQNNGV. CDR3 bases: TGTGCCAGCAGCTTAGGAACTAGCGGGAGGAGTGGCGAGCAGTACTTC. Protein sequence: CASSLGTSGRSGEQYF.

This clonotype was seen more than once but under ten times. The V call is TRBV27, the J call TRBJ1-4; TRBD1 matches at 7 bases. From germline, CDR1 is MNHEY and CDR2 SMNVEV (reference sequence). V lost 3 bases to trimming and J lost 4 bases; unmatched junction nucleotides: 2. This CDR3 has 14 residues. In DNA, the CDR3 is TGTGCCAGCAGTTTTGACAGGGTTAATGAAAAACTGTTTTTT. Residues: CASSFDRVNEKLFF.

Concerning this clonotype: A much bigger clone sits one base away, suggesting this may be a read error. The chain combines TRBV11-3 with TRBJ2-2, with D hard to call. CDR1 is SGHNT and CDR2 is YENEEA in the germline V gene. V gave up 5 bases and J gave up 6 bases, with 16 bases separating them. CDR3 length: 15 residues. CDR3 sequence (DNA): TGTGCCAGCAGCCCGTTTCTCGACCCGGCCGGGGAGCTGTTTTTT. It yields the protein CASSPFLDPAGELFF. The full variable domain, in which reference TRBV11-3 and TRBJ2-2 provide the parts outside the CDR3, is EAGVVQSPRYKIIEKKQPVAFWCNPISGHNTLYWYLQNLGQGPELLIRYENEEAVDDSQLPKDRFSAERLKGVDSTLKIQPAELGDSAVYLCASSPFLDPAGELFFGEGSRLTVL.

This clonotype was counted between two and nine times. The rearrangement uses TRBV20-1 and TRBJ1-5, with 7 bases fitting TRBD1. This CDR3 region has 13 residues. The V and J ends lost 6 bases and 6 bases, in that order; junction bases with no gene match: 8. Looked up from germline, CDR1 is DFQATT and CDR2 is SNEGSKA (reference sequence). This chain's CDR3 is CSASGGGSQPQHF. The CDR3 DNA reads TGCAGTGCATCAGGGGGGGGCAGTCAGCCCCAGCATTTT.

As concerns this clonotype: Possible read error: a much larger clone is one base away. The chain recombines TRBV12-3 or TRBV12-4 with TRBJ1-1; D unresolved. This CDR3 spans 13 amino acids. V was shortened by 7 bases and J by 7 bases, with 16 bases between the two germline ends. The CDR3 DNA reads TGTGCCAGCACTCTGACACGCCAGAGTGAAGCTTTCTTT. It translates to CASTLTRQSEAFF.